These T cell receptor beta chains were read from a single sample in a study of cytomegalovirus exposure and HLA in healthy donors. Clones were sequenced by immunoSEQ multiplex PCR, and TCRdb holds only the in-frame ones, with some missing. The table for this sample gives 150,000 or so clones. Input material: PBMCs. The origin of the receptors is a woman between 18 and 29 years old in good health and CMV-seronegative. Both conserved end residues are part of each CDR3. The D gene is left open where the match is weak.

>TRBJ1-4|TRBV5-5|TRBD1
CASSSVEGAVGKLFF
TGTGCCAGCAGTTCCGTCGAGGGGGCGGTGGGAAAACTGTTTTTT
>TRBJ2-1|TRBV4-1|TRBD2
CASSQASGGSNNEQFF
TGCGCCAGCAGCCAAGCCTCTGGCGGGAGTAACAATGAGCAGTTCTTC
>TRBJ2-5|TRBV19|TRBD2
CATRLAGAGETQYF
TGTGCCACCCGACTGGCGGGAGCAGGAGAGACCCAGTACTTC
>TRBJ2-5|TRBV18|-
CASSRGMLETQYF
TGTGCCAGCTCAAGGGGAATGCTGGAGACCCAGTACTTC
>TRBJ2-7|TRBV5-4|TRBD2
CASSFLAGSSYEQYF
TGTGCCAGCAGCTTCCTAGCGGGGTCCTCCTACGAGCAGTACTTC
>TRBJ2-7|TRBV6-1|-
CATDRAYEQYF
TGTGCCACGGACAGAGCCTACGAGCAGTACTTC
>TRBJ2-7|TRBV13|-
CASSLLYEQYF
TGTGCCAGCAGCTTATTATACGAGCAGTACTTC
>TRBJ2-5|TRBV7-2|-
CASLAGPQETQYF
TGTGCCAGCCTGGCGGGACCCCAAGAGACCCAGTACTTC
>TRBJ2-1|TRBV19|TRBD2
CASSSGTSGDLYNEQFF
TGTGCCAGTAGTAGCGGGACTAGCGGGGACCTCTACAATGAGCAGTTCTTC
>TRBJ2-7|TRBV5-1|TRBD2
CASSASGRFSLGDEQYF
TGCGCCAGCAGCGCTAGCGGGAGGTTCTCCCTGGGAGACGAGCAGTACTTC
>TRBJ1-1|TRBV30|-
CAWKRVSTEAFF
TGTGCCTGGAAGAGGGTAAGCACTGAAGCTTTCTTT
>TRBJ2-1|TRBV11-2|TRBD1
CASSPITGGQFF
TGTGCCAGCAGCCCCATAACAGGGGGGCAGTTCTTC
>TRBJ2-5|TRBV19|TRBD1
CASSPGTGRETQYF
TGTGCCAGTAGTCCCGGGACAGGGCGGGAGACCCAGTACTTC
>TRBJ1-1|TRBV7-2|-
CASSPEAGPTEAFF
TGTGCCAGCAGCCCCGAGGCAGGGCCCACTGAAGCTTTCTTT
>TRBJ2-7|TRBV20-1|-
CSANLGYEQYF
TGCAGTGCCAATCTCGGGTACGAGCAGTACTTC
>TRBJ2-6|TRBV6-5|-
CASSYGAGANVLTF
TGTGCCAGCAGTTACGGGGCCGGGGCCAACGTCCTGACTTTC
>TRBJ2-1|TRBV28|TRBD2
CASSFHALAGERNEQFF
TGTGCCAGCAGTTTCCACGCACTAGCGGGAGAGCGCAATGAGCAGTTCTTC
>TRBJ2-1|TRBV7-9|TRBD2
CASSSPGTSVRNEQFF
TGTGCCAGCAGTTCCCCCGGGACTAGCGTGAGGAATGAGCAGTTCTTC
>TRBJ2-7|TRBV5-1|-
CASSLASGTYEQYF
TGCGCCAGCAGCTTGGCTTCGGGTACCTACGAGCAGTACTTC
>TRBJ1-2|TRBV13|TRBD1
CASSLGRLGQGKGYTF
TGTGCCAGCAGCTTAGGGAGACTCGGACAGGGCAAAGGCTACACCTTC
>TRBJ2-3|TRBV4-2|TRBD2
CASSQDGTSGRNSDTQYF
TGTGCCAGCAGCCAGGACGGGACTAGCGGGAGAAACTCAGATACGCAGTATTTT
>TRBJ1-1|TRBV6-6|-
CASSYSNNPPTEAFF
TGTGCCAGCAGTTACTCCAACAATCCTCCCACTGAAGCTTTCTTT
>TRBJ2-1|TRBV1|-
CTSSPTSEPYNEQFF
TGCACCAGCAGCCCCACCTCGGAGCCGTACAATGAGCAGTTCTTC
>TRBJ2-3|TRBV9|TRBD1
CATSTGGMDTQYF
TGTGCCACCTCGACAGGGGGCATGGATACGCAGTATTTT
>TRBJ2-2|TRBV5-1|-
CASSLGVASIGELFF
TGCGCCAGCAGCTTGGGTGTAGCTTCCATCGGGGAGCTGTTTTTT
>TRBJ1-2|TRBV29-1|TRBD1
CSELNRPRDRNYGYTF
TGCAGCGAATTAAATCGACCCCGGGACAGGAACTATGGCTACACCTTC
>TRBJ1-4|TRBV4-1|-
CASSQVGGSEKLFF
TGCGCCAGCAGCCAAGTGGGGGGTAGCGAAAAACTGTTTTTT
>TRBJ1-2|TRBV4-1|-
CASSQSPTGPYGYTF
TGCGCCAGCAGCCAAAGTCCCACAGGACCCTATGGCTACACCTTC
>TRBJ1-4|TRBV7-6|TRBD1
CASSPRTGGEKLFF
TGTGCCAGCAGCCCCCGGACAGGGGGTGAAAAACTGTTTTTT
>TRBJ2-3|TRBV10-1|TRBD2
CASSERGVSTDTQYF
TGCGCCAGCAGTGAGCGGGGGGTATCCACAGATACGCAGTATTTT
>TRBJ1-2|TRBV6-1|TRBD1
CASSGTGTGAYGYTF
TGTGCCAGCAGTGGCACCGGGACAGGCGCCTATGGCTACACCTTC
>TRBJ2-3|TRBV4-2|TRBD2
CASSQDLLAGNSDTQYF
TGTGCCAGCAGCCAAGATTTACTAGCGGGAAATTCAGATACGCAGTATTTT
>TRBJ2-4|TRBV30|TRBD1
CAWGRTGVGGIQYF
TGTGCCTGGGGCCGGACAGGGGTAGGAGGCATTCAGTACTTC
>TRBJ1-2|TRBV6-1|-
CASSGPLYISNYGYTF
TGTGCCAGCAGTGGTCCTCTGTACATCTCTAACTATGGCTACACCTTC
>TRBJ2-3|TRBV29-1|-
CSVGGDPDTQYF
TGCAGCGTGGGGGGAGACCCAGATACGCAGTATTTT
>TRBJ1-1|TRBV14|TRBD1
CASSPWTGGKNTEAFF
TGTGCCAGCAGCCCATGGACAGGGGGCAAGAACACTGAAGCTTTCTTT
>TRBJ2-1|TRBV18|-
CASSPPDKRREYNEQFF
TGTGCCAGCTCACCACCGGATAAGCGGAGGGAATACAATGAGCAGTTCTTC
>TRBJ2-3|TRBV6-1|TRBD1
CASRRQGRSTDTQYF
TGTGCCAGCAGGCGACAGGGACGGAGCACAGATACGCAGTATTTT
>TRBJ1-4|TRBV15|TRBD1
CATSRGQEGEKLFF
TGTGCCACCAGCAGGGGACAGGAAGGCGAAAAACTGTTTTTT
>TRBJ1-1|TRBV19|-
CASSTPARNTEAFF
TGTGCCAGTAGTACACCTGCCAGGAACACTGAAGCTTTCTTT
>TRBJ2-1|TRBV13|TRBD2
CASSELAGRNEQFF
TGTGCCAGCAGTGAATTAGCGGGAAGAAATGAGCAGTTCTTC
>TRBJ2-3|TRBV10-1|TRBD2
CASSEVAGGRDTQYF
TGCGCCAGCAGTGAGGTAGCGGGAGGCAGAGATACGCAGTATTTT
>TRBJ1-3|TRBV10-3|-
CATRSGNTIYF
TGTGCCACCCGCTCTGGAAACACCATATATTTT
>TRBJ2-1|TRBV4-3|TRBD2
CASSQTSGSTNEQFF
TGCGCCAGCAGCCAAACTAGCGGGAGTACGAATGAGCAGTTCTTC
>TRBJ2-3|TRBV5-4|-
CASSVGGISTDTQYF
TGTGCCAGCAGTGTCGGGGGAATCAGCACAGATACGCAGTATTTT
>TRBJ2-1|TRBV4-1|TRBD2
CASSQDALANNEQFF
TGCGCCAGCAGCCAAGATGCACTAGCGAACAATGAGCAGTTCTTC
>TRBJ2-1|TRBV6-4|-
CASSDSMAGVNEQFF
TGTGCCAGCAGTGACTCGATGGCAGGGGTAAATGAGCAGTTCTTC
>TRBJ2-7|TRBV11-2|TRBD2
CASSLVAGGPYYEQYF
TGTGCCAGCAGCTTAGTAGCGGGAGGGCCGTATTACGAGCAGTACTTC